The source of this T cell receptor (beta chain) is a study of T cell changes during pregnancy in multiple sclerosis. This CDR3 region has 16 residues. V lost 4 bases, J lost 6 bases, and 10 bases stayed unmatched. Germline CDR1 reads SGHRS; CDR2 reads YFSETQ. Clones were sequenced by immunoSEQ multiplex PCR, and TCRdb holds only the in-frame ones, with some missing. The sample has 75,000 to 80,000 clones; just under 95% are singletons. V and J are TRBV5-1 and TRBJ2-7; the match to TRBD2 covers 13 bases. This receptor was taken from a female donor in good health, enrolled as a control in a pregnancy study. Sample: peripheral blood, taken in the second trimester of pregnancy. The CDR3 sequence is CASSTGLAGPGSEQYF. CDR3 sequence (DNA): TGCGCCAGCAGCACGGGACTAGCGGGGCCCGGTAGCGAGCAGTACTTC. Looking up the rest from reference TRBV5-1 and TRBJ2-7 gives the full variable domain: KAGVTQTPRYLIKTRGQQVTLSCSPISGHRSVSWYQQTPGQGLQFLFEYFSETQRNKGNFPGRFSGRQFSNSRSEMNVSTLELGDSALYLCASSTGLAGPGSEQYFGPGTRLTVT.